These T cell receptor beta chains were read from a single sample in a study of cytomegalovirus exposure and HLA in healthy donors. This table comes from immunoSEQ multiplex PCR, and its TCRdb copy is limited to in-frame clones, with some not included. Here the sample spans 70,000 to 90,000 clones, about 70% being singletons. Sequenced sample: PBMCs. These receptors originate from a male donor in good health and CMV-seropositive. CDR3s include the opening cysteine and the closing phenylalanine or tryptophan. The D gene is left open where the match is weak. The size field is filled for only some rows; it gives once, few, many or a size class.

TRBV27	TRBD2	TRBJ2-3	.	TGTGCCAGCAGTTCCCCCGGACTAGCGGGGGGGAAGGCAGATACGCAGTATTTT	CASSSPGLAGGKADTQYF
TRBV30	TRBD2	TRBJ2-1	.	TGTGCCTGGAGTGGTCTAGCGGGCCTTGAGCAGTTCTTC	CAWSGLAGLEQFF
TRBV6-5	.	TRBJ1-2	.	TGTGCCAGCAGTGCAGAGACAGCTAACTATGGCTACACCTTC	CASSAETANYGYTF
TRBV7-3	TRBD1	TRBJ1-5	.	TGTGCCAGCAGCTTAAGATCCGGGACAGGGGGCGCCGCCGGGGTGAATCAGCCCCAGCATTTT	CASSLRSGTGGAAGVNQPQHF
TRBV6-5	TRBD2	TRBJ2-5	few	TGTGCCAGCAGAACGGGACTAGCGCTGGGGACCCAGTACTTC	CASRTGLALGTQYF
TRBV7-6	TRBD1	TRBJ1-3	.	TGTGCCAGCAGCTTAGCAGCCCTGACAGGGTCTGGAAACACCATATATTTT	CASSLAALTGSGNTIYF
TRBV27	TRBD1	TRBJ1-2	.	TGTGCCAGCAGCAAGGCCCGGGACAGCTATGGCTACACCTTC	CASSKARDSYGYTF
TRBV9	TRBD1	TRBJ1-1	.	TGTGCCAGCAGCATAGGACAGGCGGACACTGAAGCTTTCTTT	CASSIGQADTEAFF
TRBV7-9	TRBD2	TRBJ2-3	once	TGTTCCAGCACTCGGTACCTGGCTAGCGGGAGGGGGACAGATACGCAGTATTTT	CSSTRYLASGRGTDTQYF
TRBV6-1	TRBD1	TRBJ1-4	.	TGTGCCAGCAGGCGGGACAGGTTTGAAAAACTGTTTTTT	CASRRDRFEKLFF
TRBV18	.	TRBJ1-5	.	TGTGCCAGCTCCCAGATGGATGGAGGGATGAGCAATCAGCCCCAGCATTTT	CASSQMDGGMSNQPQHF
TRBV27	TRBD2	TRBJ2-7	.	TGTGCCAGCAGAAGCCGACTAGCGGTAAGCTCCTACGAGCAGTACTTC	CASRSRLAVSSYEQYF
TRBV11-2	.	TRBJ1-3	.	TGTGCCAGCAGCCCCCTCGGGGGGAGCTCTGGAAACACCATATATTTT	CASSPLGGSSGNTIYF
TRBV4-1	.	TRBJ1-5	.	TGCGCCAGCAGCCCCGTGGACAGCTTGGGGCAGCCCCAGCATTTT	CASSPVDSLGQPQHF
TRBV30	.	TRBJ1-6	.	TGTGCCTGGAGTCCCAGGGGTTCACCCCTCCACTTT	CAWSPRGSPLHF
TRBV6-4	TRBD2	TRBJ2-1	.	TGTGCCAGCAGTGAAGGCGGGAGGACTAACAATGAGCAGTTCTTC	CASSEGGRTNNEQFF
TRBV6-5	TRBD1	TRBJ1-2	.	TGTGCCAGCAGTTACTCCGGGACAGGGAAAAACTATGGCTACACCTTC	CASSYSGTGKNYGYTF
TRBV18	.	TRBJ2-7	.	TGTGCCAGCTCACCAGGTACAGGGCTTTCCTACGAGCAGTACTTC	CASSPGTGLSYEQYF
TRBV30	.	TRBJ1-6	.	TGTGCCTGGGGGGGAGGCGGAGATTCACCCCTCCACTTT	CAWGGGGDSPLHF
TRBV2	.	TRBJ1-6	.	TGTGCCAGCAGAGGAGGGGAGGGGACTTCACCCCTCCACTTT	CASRGGEGTSPLHF
TRBV7-2	.	TRBJ2-3	.	TGTGCCAGCAGCTTAGACCGGGATACGCAGTATTTT	CASSLDRDTQYF
TRBV5-6	.	TRBJ1-4	few	TGTGCCAGCTCTCCGGGGACAACTAATGAAAAACTGTTTTTT	CASSPGTTNEKLFF
TRBV2	.	TRBJ1-1	once	TGTGCCAGCAGTGAATGGGTGCAGGGGCACACTGAAGCTTTCTTT	CASSEWVQGHTEAFF
TRBV7-3	TRBD1	TRBJ1-1	.	TGTGCCAGCAGCGTTATGGACAGGATGGCTGAAGCTTTCTTT	CASSVMDRMAEAFF
TRBV6-5	TRBD2	TRBJ2-2	.	TGTGCCAGCCGGGGGGTACAGAACACCGGGGAGCTGTTTTTT	CASRGVQNTGELFF
TRBV5-1	.	TRBJ2-3	.	TGCGCCAGCAGCTCCAGGACTCCCACGCCAGATACGCAGTATTTT	CASSSRTPTPDTQYF
TRBV10-1	TRBD1	TRBJ1-1	.	TGCGCCAGCAGCGAGGGACAGACTGAAGCTTTCTTT	CASSEGQTEAFF
TRBV9	TRBD2	TRBJ2-2	once	TGTGCCAGCAGCGTACTACCGACTAGCATGGGCACCGGGGAGCTGTTTTTT	CASSVLPTSMGTGELFF
TRBV13	TRBD1	TRBJ2-3	.	TGTGCCAGCGGATACCGGGACAGGGTAGATACGCAGTATTTT	CASGYRDRVDTQYF
TRBV27	.	TRBJ1-2	.	TGTGCCAGCAGTTTAAATTTGGGAGTTAGTGGCTACACCTTC	CASSLNLGVSGYTF
TRBV15	TRBD1	TRBJ1-3	.	TGTGCCACCAGCGGGGACAGGACACCTGGAAACACCATATATTTT	CATSGDRTPGNTIYF
TRBV6-5	.	TRBJ2-4	.	TGTGCCAGCAGTTACTCGGATGCGGTGGCCAAAAACATTCAGTACTTC	CASSYSDAVAKNIQYF
TRBV29-1	TRBD2	TRBJ2-1	once	TGCAGCGTGGCCGGGACTAGCGGGGAGAACTCCTACAATGAGCAGTTCTTC	CSVAGTSGENSYNEQFF
TRBV15	.	TRBJ2-3	.	TGTGCCACCAGCGGAACTCGGGGGGATACGCAGTATTTT	CATSGTRGDTQYF
TRBV2	TRBD1	TRBJ2-5	.	TGTGCCAGCAGTCCCGAGATGAACAGGGGCACGGGGACCCAGTACTTC	CASSPEMNRGTGTQYF
TRBV6-1	.	TRBJ2-3	few	TGTGCCAGCAGTGAAGCGGGAGGCACAGATACGCAGTATTTT	CASSEAGGTDTQYF
TRBV15	TRBD2	TRBJ2-5	.	TGTGCCACCAGCGGGAGGACTAGCGGGAGATGGAGTGGCCAAGAGACCCAGTACTTC	CATSGRTSGRWSGQETQYF
TRBV21-1	.	TRBJ1-5	few	TGTGCCAGCAGCCCCAGTAAGAGACAGGGCTTGGGGAATCAGCCCCAGCATTTT	CASSPSKRQGLGNQPQHF
TRBV4-2	TRBD1	TRBJ2-5	.	TGTGCCAGCAGCCAGGGGACAGGGCCGGAGTACTTC	CASSQGTGPEYF
TRBV7-9	TRBD1	TRBJ1-1	.	TGTGCCAGCGCAGGGGGCCAGAACACTGAAGCTTTCTTT	CASAGGQNTEAFF
TRBV7-6	.	TRBJ2-2	.	TGTGCCAGCAGCAAAACCTCAGGGTCGGCCGGGGAGCTGTTTTTT	CASSKTSGSAGELFF
TRBV7-9	.	TRBJ2-1	few	TGTGCCAGCAACCTCAACGCTATCGAATACAATGAGCAGTTCTTC	CASNLNAIEYNEQFF
TRBV6-1	TRBD1	TRBJ1-5	.	TGTGCCAGCAGTGGCGCACAGGGGGTCGCTAATCAGCCCCAGCATTTT	CASSGAQGVANQPQHF
TRBV7-2	TRBD1	TRBJ2-2	.	TGTGCCAGCAGCTTACCTTGGGACAGCTCCACCGGGGAGCTGTTTTTT	CASSLPWDSSTGELFF
TRBV11-2	.	TRBJ2-5	.	TGTGCCAGCAGCTCAGGGAATCTACAAGAGACCCAGTACTTC	CASSSGNLQETQYF
TRBV9	TRBD2	TRBJ2-2	.	TGTGCCAGCAGCGTAAAGCGGGGGCCCAACACCGGGGAGCTGTTTTTT	CASSVKRGPNTGELFF
TRBV7-9	TRBD2	TRBJ2-1	once	TGTGCCAGCAGCCGGAGCGGGGGGTCGTACAATGAGCAGTTCTTC	CASSRSGGSYNEQFF
TRBV5-6	TRBD2	TRBJ2-7	few	TGTGCCAGCAGCCCTGGGGGACTAGCGCGAGGAGAGCAGTACTTC	CASSPGGLARGEQYF
TRBV18	TRBD2	TRBJ2-3	.	TGTGCCAGCTCACCCGGGGCTAGCGGGAACACAGATACGCAGTATTTT	CASSPGASGNTDTQYF
TRBV25-1	.	TRBJ2-7	.	TGTGCCAGCACCCGGGCCGGGGGAGCCTACGAGCAGTACTTC	CASTRAGGAYEQYF
TRBV7-9	TRBD1	TRBJ2-7	.	TGTGCCAGCAGCGCTCCGGGACAGGGGCCCTACGAGCAGTACTTC	CASSAPGQGPYEQYF
TRBV7-8	TRBD1	TRBJ2-7	.	TGTGCCAGCAGCTTCCGGACAGGGAACGAGCAGTACTTC	CASSFRTGNEQYF
TRBV5-1	TRBD1	TRBJ2-7	few	TGCGCCAGCAGCGAAATGGGACAGGGAGTTTCCTACGAGCAGTACTTC	CASSEMGQGVSYEQYF
TRBV5-1	.	TRBJ2-1	.	TGCGCCAGCAGCTTTGATGTCGTTGGGGGGAATGAGCAGTTCTTC	CASSFDVVGGNEQFF